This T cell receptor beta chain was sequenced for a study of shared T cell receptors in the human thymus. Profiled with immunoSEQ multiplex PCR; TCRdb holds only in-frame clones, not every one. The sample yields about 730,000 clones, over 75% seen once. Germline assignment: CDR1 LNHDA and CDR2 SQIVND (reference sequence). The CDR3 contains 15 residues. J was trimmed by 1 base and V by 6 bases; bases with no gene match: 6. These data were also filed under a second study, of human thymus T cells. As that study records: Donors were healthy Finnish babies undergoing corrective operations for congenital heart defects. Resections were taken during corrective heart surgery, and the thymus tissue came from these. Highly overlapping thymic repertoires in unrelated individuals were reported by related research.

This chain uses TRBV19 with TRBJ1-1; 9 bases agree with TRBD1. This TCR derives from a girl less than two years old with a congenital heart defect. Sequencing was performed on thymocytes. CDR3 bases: TGTGCCAGTAGACAGGGGGCGGCAGGGAACACTGAAGCTTTCTTT. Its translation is CASRQGAAGNTEAFF.